This T cell receptor beta chain stems from a study of blood T cell repertoires in COVID-19. Produced via immunoSEQ multiplex PCR; TCRdb's table is partial and in-frame only. The sample gives 200,000 to 300,000 clones, around 87% of which show up once; roughly 5.6% is in the top ten. The ends lost 0 bases at V and 5 bases at J; junction bases unmatched: 4. Germline V gene data show CDR1 as SGHVS and CDR2 as FNYEAQ. This CDR3 is 16 amino acids long. The sample comprised peripheral blood. The chain combines TRBV7-6 with TRBJ2-1, with 10 bases identical to TRBD2. This TCR came from a woman in her sixties or seventies with COVID-19, enrolled during active disease. CDR3 sequence reads: CASSLAEAGGNNEQFF. The CDR3 bases are TGTGCCAGCAGCTTAGCGGAAGCGGGAGGGAACAATGAGCAGTTCTTC.